The 10 T cell receptor beta chains below all came from one sample that was sequenced in a study of OX40 agonist ivuxolimab in advanced cancers. Profiled with immunoSEQ multiplex PCR; TCRdb holds only in-frame clones, not every one. This table has some 130,000 clones, 75% to 95% appearing once. This specimen was CD4+ or CD8+ T cells sorted from blood, taken in a trial of the OX40 agonist ivuxolimab. All receptors derive from an adult with an advanced solid tumor such as melanoma, head and neck, liver or kidney cancer.

V and J are TRBV7-2 and TRBJ2-1; the match to TRBD2 covers 11 bases. The length of the CDR3 is 15 residues. After removal of 5 bases from V and 4 bases from J, the junction contained 4 bases not matched to a gene. Germline lookup yields CDR1 SGHTA and CDR2 FQGNSA. The CDR3 is CASSSWTSGYNEQFF. Here the CDR3 DNA reads TGTGCCAGCAGCAGCTGGACTAGCGGGTACAATGAGCAGTTCTTC.

The rearrangement links TRBV11-3 to TRBJ2-5; 8 positions agree with TRBD1. The CDR3 has 15 residues. Per the germline V gene, CDR1 is SGHNT and CDR2 is YENEEA. The ends lost 4 bases at V and 5 bases at J; junction bases unmatched: 9. CDR3 nucleotide sequence: TGTGCCAGCAGCTCCCCCGATCGGGACAGGGAGACCCAGTACTTC. Translating gives CASSSPDRDRETQYF.

CDR3 sequence reads: CASSLLRASGRLYEQYF. The CDR3 bases are TGTGCCAGCAGTCTCCTTCGGGCTAGCGGGAGGCTCTACGAGCAGTACTTC. The rearrangement uses TRBV27 and TRBJ2-7; TRBD2 agrees at 11 bases. Germline V gene data show CDR1 as MNHEY and CDR2 as SMNVEV (reference sequence). The CDR3 consists of 17 residues. Trimming removed 5 bases from V and 3 bases from J; junction bases left unmatched: 12.

The chain couples TRBV5-1 to TRBJ1-6; TRBD1 is a possible D gene (6 bases). The CDR3 sequence is 15 residues long. The V end lost 4 bases, the J end lost 10 bases, and 18 bases lay between the germline ends. Germline V gene lookup returns CDR1 SGHRS and CDR2 YFSETQ. The CDR3 sequence is CASSPEGGLGSPLHF. The DNA of the CDR3 is TGCGCCAGCAGCCCCGAGGGGGGGCTAGGGTCACCCCTCCACTTT.

The chain joins TRBV19 to TRBJ2-5; the match to TRBD2 covers 7 bases. Germline V CDR1 and CDR2: LNHDA, SQIVND (reference sequence). V trimming: 3 bases; J trimming: 2 bases; junction bases outside the gene matches: 9. CDR3 length: 16 amino acids. CDR3 residues: CASSIPSGGTQETQYF. The CDR3 DNA reads as TGTGCCAGTAGTATCCCCTCCGGGGGGACTCAAGAGACCCAGTACTTC.

The chain joins TRBV5-6 to TRBJ2-1; 7 nucleotides line up with TRBD2. Trimming removed 3 bases from V and 2 bases from J; junction bases left unmatched: 8. This CDR3 is built from 16 residues. Germline CDR1 and CDR2: SGHDT and YYEEEE. As DNA, the CDR3 is TGTGCCAGCAGCTCCGACACCGGGACTACCTACAATGAGCAGTTCTTC. Protein: CASSSDTGTTYNEQFF.

This clone has a single count. The rearrangement uses TRBV7-2 and TRBJ1-2; weak D call: TRBD1 (6 bases). The CDR3 has 15 amino acids. Trimming pared 0 bases from V and 4 bases from J, leaving 12 bases between. Germline V gene sequence: CDR1 SGHTA, CDR2 FQGNSA. CDR3 residues: CASSLATTGTYGYTF. In nucleotides, the CDR3 is TGTGCCAGCAGCTTAGCTACTACAGGGACCTATGGCTACACCTTC.

This chain links TRBV10-3 with TRBJ2-2; 7 nucleotides align to TRBD2. Germline CDR1 ENHRY, CDR2 SYGVKD. The V segment lost 4 bases and the J segment 7 bases; nucleotides outside the gene matches: 6. This CDR3 spans 14 amino acids. CDR3 loop: CAISGEGADGELFF. The CDR3 DNA follows: TGTGCCATCAGTGGGGAGGGAGCTGACGGGGAGCTGTTTTTT.

This chain uses TRBV5-4 with TRBJ1-1; TRBD1 matches 8 bases. Germline CDR1 SGHNT, CDR2 YYREEE (reference sequence). Germline trimming cut 5 bases from V and 1 base from J; bases unmatched to any gene: 4. CDR3 length equals 14 residues. The CDR3 protein is CASRPGTGNTEAFF. The CDR3 region has the DNA TGTGCCAGCAGGCCCGGGACAGGGAACACTGAAGCTTTCTTT.

The CDR3 DNA reads as TGTGCCAGTAGTATAGATACAGGAGGAGAAAAACTGTTTTTT. It specifies CASSIDTGGEKLFF. V usage is TRBV19 and J usage is TRBJ1-4; D might be TRBD1 (5 bases). The germline V gene has CDR1 LNHDA and CDR2 SQIVND (reference sequence). There are 14 residues in the CDR3. The V and J ends lost 0 bases and 8 bases respectively, with 10 bases between them.